These T cell receptor beta chains were read from a single sample in a study of T cells in Graves' hyperthyroidism and ophthalmopathy. A single record per CDR3 protein comes from TCRdb applying MiXCR to the multiplex PCR reads. The top ten clones hold approximately 8% of a sample with roughly 750,000 distinct CDR3 sequences, less than 20% of them seen once. Sequencing input: blood. These receptor sequences come from a young man with Graves' hyperthyroidism. Both conserved end residues are trimmed from each CDR3. Not all rows give a size; the values are once, few, many and, for expanded clones, a class.

clone size | J gene | V gene | CDR3 protein
- | TRBJ2-7 | TRBV7-9 | ASSSWDRRPVASPESGLVGQY
- | - | TRBV9 | ASSSTPGGPQETQF
many | TRBJ1-1 | TRBV30 | AWRTGFYTEAF
many | TRBJ2-1 | TRBV11-2 | ASSLSRAHEQF
- | TRBJ1-2 | TRBV11-3 | ASSAGHGQNYGYT
few | TRBJ2-7 | TRBV3-1 | ASSQPGTGFHEQY
many | TRBJ2-1 | TRBV5-1 | ASSLIRGNEQF
many | TRBJ1-1 | TRBV29-1 | SANILDGEAF
- | TRBJ2-2 | TRBV19 | ASRTKGGELF
- | TRBJ1-1 | TRBV20-1 | SARDGGRLTEAF
few | TRBJ2-1 | TRBV29-1 | SVEGQGPGDEQF
many | TRBJ2-3 | TRBV20-1 | SADDRSTDTQY
- | TRBJ2-2 | TRBV27 | ATREGRRTGELF
many | TRBJ1-2 | TRBV7-3 | ASSLSGASGYGYT
few | TRBJ1-3 | TRBV30 | AWGTGVSRNTIY
- | TRBJ2-7 | TRBV20-1 | SARDPGLEEQY
- | TRBJ2-3 | TRBV10-3 | AITTGSKQY
few | TRBJ2-2 | TRBV12-3/TRBV12-4 | ASRPGAPNTGELF
- | TRBJ1-2 | TRBV29-1 | SFLGSSEYKNGYT
many | TRBJ2-7 | TRBV30 | AWRDSQYYEQY
many | TRBJ1-2 | TRBV30 | AWTSNYGYT
many | TRBJ2-7 | TRBV20-1 | SNFYPGGDSYEQY
- | TRBJ2-6 | TRBV2 | ASAARASGANVLT